Below, 26 T cell receptor beta chains from the same sample are listed, as sequenced in a study of CD8+ T cells in alopecia areata. Sequencing relied on a cDNA template that was reverse transcribed from extracted RNA. Profiling relied on immunoSEQ multiplex PCR, and the TCRdb table lists in-frame clones only, not all of them. Observed are over 100,000 clones, no singletons, with the top ten taking about 19%. Sequencing input: lesional skin. Every receptor here comes from a C3H/HeJ mouse with alopecia areata. These mice share the MHC haplotype H2-k.

On this clone: Gene names and germline match the mouse. The CDR3 reads CASSIEGTGSEQFF. The sequenced CDR3 bases are TGTGCCAGCAGTATAGAAGGGACAGGGTCT. The V and J genes are TRBV19 and TRBJ2-1; 9 nucleotides agree with TRBD1. The CDR3 end lies 4 residues beyond the end of the read and is filled in from the germline J gene. Germline CDR1 and CDR2: FNHDT and SITEND (reference sequence). The length of the CDR3 is 14 residues.

This clone was counted a few times. These gene names are mouse names. The read is 4 residues too short to cover the CDR3 end, so that end is filled in from the germline J gene. V and J are TRBV1 and TRBJ2-3; 8 bases fit TRBD2. Trimming took 0 bases from V and 2 from J; bases not matched to a gene: 7. The CDR3 consists of 17 residues. Germline CDR1 reads NSQYPW; CDR2 reads LRSPGD (reference sequence). This chain's CDR3 is CTCSAEAGGPSAETLYF. The part of the CDR3 DNA that was read is TGCACCTGCAGTGCAGAGGCTGGGGGGCCTTCTGCAGAA.

A few counts support this clone. Mouse gene names and germline throughout. Sequencing ends 4 residues short of the CDR3 end; the germline J gene provides the rest. The rearrangement joins TRBV13-3 to TRBJ2-5, with 10 nucleotides matching TRBD1. With 6 bases clipped from V and 0 bases from J, the junction kept 7 bases outside the gene matches. The germline gives CDR1 NNHDY, CDR2 SYVADS. The CDR3 sequence is 16 residues long. CDR3 protein: CASTPGQGFNQDTQYF. The sequenced part of the CDR3 DNA is TGTGCCAGCACCCCGGGACAGGGGTTTAACCAAGAC.

In its sample, this clone was seen a few times. Gene names denote mouse genes. The CDR3 end falls 4 residues outside the read, so it is completed with the germline J gene. This chain connects TRBV13-3 to TRBJ2-7, with 7 bases identical to TRBD2. The CDR3 runs 14 residues. CDR1 and CDR2 from the germline V gene are NNHDY and SYVADS. CDR3 DNA (partial): TGTGCCAGCAGTGACCTCGGGGGGGGAAAT. The encoded protein is CASSDLGGGN. The entire CDR3 reads CASSDLGGGNEQYF.

This clone has a handful of counts. The listed genes are named as in mouse. The CDR3 end falls 4 residues outside the read, so it is completed with the germline J gene. This chain links TRBV13-3 with TRBJ1-2; D might be TRBD1 (6 bases). This CDR3 contains 15 residues. Germline CDR1 is NNHDY and CDR2 is SYVADS. Trimming stripped 2 bases from V and 1 base from J, with 12 bases between. Here the CDR3 reads CASSDSDSKNSDYTF. The part of the CDR3 DNA that was read is TGTGCCAGCAGTGACTCGGACAGTAAAAACTCC.

This clone turned up a few times. The gene names here belong to mouse. The CDR3 end is not reached by the read, which stops 4 residues before it; the germline J gene fills it in. J is TRBJ2-3 and V is TRBV1; TRBD2 aligns across 14 bases. J gave up 1 base and V 5 bases, and 5 bases lay outside the gene matches. Germline-derived CDR1 and CDR2 are NSQYPW and LRSPGD (reference sequence). The CDR3 loop spans 17 amino acids. The CDR3 spells CTCSSGTGGAGAETLYF. The sequenced CDR3 bases are TGCACCTGCAGTTCCGGGACTGGGGGGGCGGGTGCAGAA.

On this clone: Gene names are the mouse ones. Partial CDR3 DNA: TGTGCCAGCAGTGGGGACAGGGGGCAC. Its protein product is CASSGDRGH. The whole CDR3 sequence is CASSGDRGHDYTF. This chain connects TRBV13-1 to TRBJ1-2, with 12 bases that match TRBD1. Coverage ceases 4 residues before the CDR3 finishes, and the germline J gene fills in the end. CDR1 NSHNY and CDR2 SYGAGN come from the germline V gene. The length of the CDR3 is 13 residues.

This clone occurred many times. Each gene name is a mouse one. From the germline J gene comes the end of the CDR3, since the read stops 4 residues before it. The chain employs TRBV13-3 and TRBJ2-1; D possibly corresponds to TRBD1 (6 bases). The CDR3 is 13 amino acids. The V and J ends lost 5 bases and 4 bases respectively, with 10 bases between them. Germline V gene data show CDR1 as NNHDY and CDR2 as SYVADS. CDR3 region: CASRGQMYAEQFF. The CDR3 DNA, read in part, is TGTGCCAGCAGGGGACAAATGTATGCT.

Concerning this clone itself: The germline and genes are mouse ones. The CDR3 extends 4 residues past the end of the read, so its final part is completed from the germline J gene. The chain joins TRBV12-1 to TRBJ1-2; 10 positions agree with TRBD1. CDR1 SGHSN and CDR2 HYEKVE come from the germline V gene. The V segment lost 1 base and the J segment 3 bases; nucleotides outside the gene matches: 4. The CDR3 is made up of 15 amino acids. The CDR3 loop reads CASSLPGQGYSDYTF. The sequenced part of the CDR3 DNA is TGTGCCAGCTCTCTTCCGGGACAGGGGTACTCC.

In the case of this clone: The gene names here belong to mouse. The read terminates 4 residues before the CDR3 end, so the remaining end is supplied by the germline J gene. The V call is TRBV17, the J call TRBJ2-1; maybe TRBD1 (6 bases). The germline V gene has CDR1 MNHDT and CDR2 YYDKIL. The ends were cut back, 5 bases at V and 1 base at J, with 9 bases in the middle. CDR3 size: 14 residues. The DNA read from the CDR3 is TGTGCTAGCAGTCGTCAGGGGAACTATGCT. Amino acid sequence: CASSRQGNYA. The CDR3 as a whole reads CASSRQGNYAEQFF.

The table lists this clone with a few counts. Gene names and germline match the mouse. The read ends 4 residues before the CDR3 terminus; that terminus is restored from the germline J gene. The chain has TRBV1 and TRBJ1-4; 7 positions agree with TRBD1. This CDR3 comprises 16 residues. Germline V gene lookup returns CDR1 NSQYPW and CDR2 LRSPGD (reference sequence). After removal of 0 bases from V and 4 bases from J, the junction contained 5 bases not matched to a gene. The sequenced CDR3 bases are TGCACCTGCAGTGCAGATGGCGGGACAGTCAACGAA. Its translation is CTCSADGGTVNE. The full CDR3 is CTCSADGGTVNERLFF.

This clone was observed a handful of times. The germline and genes are mouse ones. The sequenced fragment ends 4 residues before the CDR3 boundary, so the rest is inferred from the germline J gene. The rearrangement uses TRBV1 and TRBJ1-1, with D perhaps matching TRBD1 (5 bases). From germline, CDR1 is NSQYPW and CDR2 LRSPGD (reference sequence). The CDR3 runs to 15 residues. The germline V and J ends were trimmed by 0 bases and 3 bases, with 11 bases remaining between them. CDR3 amino acids: CTCSADGGTDTEVFF. The CDR3 DNA, read in part, is TGCACCTGCAGTGCAGATGGGGGGACTGACACA.

As concerns this clone: Gene names and germline refer to mouse. The read ends 4 residues before the CDR3 terminus; that terminus is restored from the germline J gene. The chain has TRBV13-2 and TRBJ2-5, with 8 bases identical to TRBD2. Germline assignment: CDR1 NNHNN and CDR2 SYGAGS (reference sequence). Germline trimming cut 0 bases from V and 2 bases from J; bases unmatched to any gene: 2. The CDR3 runs to 15 residues. CDR3 region: CASGDAGGLQDTQYF. The sequenced part of the CDR3 DNA is TGTGCCAGCGGTGATGCGGGGGGGCTCCAAGAC.

As regards this clone: The listed TCRdb protein conflicts with the DNA translation at residue 14, and the protein shown is translated directly from the DNA. Gene names and germline match the mouse. The CDR3 end is not reached by the read, which stops 3 residues before it; the germline J gene fills it in. The chain has TRBV14 and TRBJ1-6, with a weak D call TRBD1 (6 bases). TRBJ1-6 is classed as an ORF, of uncertain function. The CDR3 runs 17 residues. Germline V lookup: CDR1 SGHDT, CDR2 FRDEAV. The ends were cut back, 1 base at V and 0 bases at J, with 11 bases in the middle. The part of the CDR3 DNA that was read is TGTGCCAGCAGTTTCGGGGGGGCTGATTCCTATAATTCGCCC. Its protein product is CASSFGGADSYNSP. The full CDR3 protein reads CASSFGGADSYNSPLYF.

Only a few counts were recorded for this clone. Genes here carry mouse names. CDR3 DNA (partial): TGTGCCAGCCGGGACAGGGGGCTTTCC. Amino acids: CASRDRGLS. The whole CDR3 protein is CASRDRGLSDYTF. The V call is TRBV13-3, the J call TRBJ1-2, with 12 bases matching TRBD1. From the germline J gene comes the end of the CDR3, since the read stops 4 residues before it. CDR1 and CDR2 from the germline V gene are NNHDY and SYVADS. This CDR3 has 13 amino acids.

This clone showed up just a few times. Gene names follow the mouse nomenclature. The CDR3 end is not reached by the read, which stops 4 residues before it; the germline J gene fills it in. The same CDR3 is also encoded by other DNA sequences in this sample. J is TRBJ1-1 and V is TRBV5; D perhaps matches TRBD1 (6 bases). The CDR3 spans 14 residues. Germline V gene sequence: CDR1 LGHNA, CDR2 YNLKQL (reference sequence). The V and J ends lost 3 bases and 0 bases respectively, with 8 bases between them. The covered CDR3 bases are TGTGCCAGCAGCCAGGGACAAGCAAACACA. Its translation: CASSQGQANT. In full, the CDR3 reads CASSQGQANTEVFF.

In regard to this clone: Germline and genes: mouse. The read gets to within 4 residues of the CDR3 end, and the germline J gene fills in the rest. The chain links TRBV19 to TRBJ2-7, with 7 bases that match TRBD2. This CDR3 region has 15 residues. From germline, CDR1 is FNHDT and CDR2 SITEND (reference sequence). Unmatched junction bases numbered 6, after V lost 0 bases and J lost 3 bases. The CDR3 reads CASSIDWTGVYEQYF. The CDR3 DNA, read in part, is TGTGCCAGCAGTATAGACTGGACTGGAGTCTAT. Supplemented by reference TRBV19 and TRBJ2-7, the full variable domain reads GGIITQTPKFLIGQEGQKLTLKCQQNFNHDTMYWYRQDSGKGLRLIYYSITENDLQKGDLSEGYDASREKKSSFSLTVTSAQKNEMAVFLCASSIDWTGVYEQYFGPGTRLTVL.

This clone has a handful of counts. The genes and germline here are from mouse. The sequenced fragment ends 4 residues before the CDR3 boundary, so the rest is inferred from the germline J gene. This chain links TRBV13-1 with TRBJ2-5; 9 bases are shared with TRBD1. In germline, CDR1 is NSHNY, CDR2 SYGAGN. The V gene end was trimmed by 4 bases and the J gene end by 2 bases; junction bases not matched to a gene: 2. This CDR3 spans 14 amino acids. CDR3 DNA (partial): TGTGCCAGCAGTTTGACAGGGGGCCAAGAC. Its protein is CASSLTGGQD. The whole CDR3 is CASSLTGGQDTQYF.

This clone was picked up a small number of times. Germline and genes here are mouse. From the germline J gene comes the end of the CDR3, since the read stops 4 residues before it. This chain links TRBV13-3 with TRBJ2-7; 10 bases are a match to TRBD2. Germline values: CDR1 NNHDY, CDR2 SYVADS. V dropped 3 bases and J dropped 0; count of bases not matched to a gene: 3. The CDR3 runs to 15 residues. The CDR3 loop reads CASSARTGGSYEQYF. Incomplete CDR3 DNA: TGTGCCAGCAGTGCCCGGACTGGGGGCTCCTAT.

This clone was observed a few times. Any gene name here is a mouse gene name. The read gets to within 4 residues of the CDR3 end, and the germline J gene fills in the rest. J is TRBJ2-1 and V is TRBV1, with 10 bases that match TRBD2. Losses at the gene ends were 7 bases for V and 1 base for J; bases not matched to a gene: 4. The CDR3 totals 15 residues. Germline CDR1 and CDR2: NSQYPW and LRSPGD (reference sequence). CDR3: CTCTRLGGNYAEQFF. CDR3 bases read: TGCACCTGCACCCGACTGGGGGGAAACTATGCT.

This clone appeared a few times. TCRdb's protein and the translated DNA diverge at residue 14; the protein reported here is the translation of the DNA. Gene and germline names: mouse. CDR3 loop: CASSASDRGLSGNTLYF. The part of the CDR3 DNA that was read is TGTGCCAGCAGTGCCTCGGACAGGGGGCTTTCTGGAAATACG. The V and J genes are TRBV13-3 and TRBJ1-3; TRBD1 matches 11 bases. The read terminates 3 residues before the CDR3 end, so the remaining end is supplied by the germline J gene. V shed 3 bases, J shed 0 bases, and the junction held 5 bases outside the gene matches. Germline lookup yields CDR1 NNHDY and CDR2 SYVADS. This CDR3 spans 17 amino acids.

Note on this clone: Gene names refer to mouse genes. The sequence runs out 4 residues before the end of the CDR3; the remainder is reconstructed from the germline J gene. The J gene is TRBJ1-4, the V gene TRBV13-3; 10 bases fit TRBD1. CDR3 size: 16 residues. V shed 3 bases, J shed 4 bases, and the junction held 6 bases outside the gene matches. CDR1 and CDR2 from the germline V gene are NNHDY and SYVADS. The CDR3 spells CASSASTGGDNERLFF. CDR3 DNA, as far as it was read: TGTGCCAGCAGTGCCTCGACAGGGGGCGACAACGAA.

Regarding this clone: Mouse germline and gene names are used. The CDR3 extends 4 residues past the end of the read, so its final part is completed from the germline J gene. The rearrangement links TRBV13-3 to TRBJ1-4; 10 bases are shared with TRBD1. The CDR3 has 15 residues. CDR1 is NNHDY, CDR2 SYVADS, per germline. CDR3 DNA, as far as it was read: TGTGCCAGCAGTGACGACAGGGGGCTGATCGAA. Translated: CASSDDRGLIE. The entire CDR3 reads CASSDDRGLIERLFF.

About this clone: Mouse germline and gene names are used. The CDR3 end lies 4 residues beyond the end of the read and is filled in from the germline J gene. Distinct nucleotide sequences in the sample also encode this CDR3. This sequence joins TRBV13-3 and TRBJ1-1; the match to TRBD1 covers 9 bases. There are 13 residues in the CDR3. The germline V gene has CDR1 NNHDY and CDR2 SYVADS. V gave up 7 bases and J gave up 1 base; unmatched junction bases: 2. CDR3 DNA, as far as it was read: TGTGCCAGCCTGGGACAGGGAAACACA. This encodes CASLGQGNT. The full-length CDR3 reads as CASLGQGNTEVFF.

This clone appeared a few times. Gene labels here are mouse ones. The read falls 4 residues short of the CDR3 end, and the missing part is taken from the germline J gene. This sequence joins TRBV19 and TRBJ1-4; 9 bases are a match to TRBD1. The length of the CDR3 is 15 residues. J gave up 6 bases and V 3 bases, and 6 bases lay outside the gene matches. The germline V gene encodes CDR1 FNHDT and CDR2 SITEND (reference sequence). The DNA read from the CDR3 is TGTGCCAGCAGTACTGGGACAGGGAGGGACGAA. Protein product: CASSTGTGRDE. The complete CDR3 sequence is CASSTGTGRDERLFF.

As regards this clone: Germline and genes here are mouse. The observed sequence ends 4 residues before the CDR3 terminus, with the missing tail filled in from the germline J gene. The chain is built from TRBV13-3 and TRBJ2-5, with 9 bases aligning to TRBD2. J gave up 3 bases and V 5 bases, and 10 bases lay outside the gene matches. Germline CDR1 reads NNHDY; CDR2 reads SYVADS. The CDR3 is 16 residues long. The sequenced part of the CDR3 DNA is TGTGCCAGCAGGGGCCAGAACTGGGGGGAACAAGAC. Translation gives CASRGQNWGEQD. The whole CDR3 is CASRGQNWGEQDTQYF.